This TCR beta chain was recovered during a study of tumor-infiltrating lymphocytes in localized non-small cell lung cancer. Study as a whole: Patients included smokers and never-smokers with various histologies, some sampled after neoadjuvant chemotherapy. Overall study findings and caveats: Immunotypes IM1 and IM2 had similar TCR-derived T-cell fractions. TCR sequencing covered a subset of patients with enough tissue. TCRbeta sequencing showed higher T cell infiltration in tumors than uninvolved lung.

Repertoires were generated with immunoSEQ multiplex PCR, while TCRdb's copy carries only in-frame clones and drops some. Among about 9,300 clones listed, around three quarters were seen once. With regard to this clone: Its antigen is unidentified.

This CDR3 has 14 amino acids. Trimming stripped 5 bases from V and 10 bases from J, with 18 bases between. In germline, CDR1 is SGHAT, CDR2 FQNNGV. V gene TRBV11-2 combines with J gene TRBJ2-1; D is perhaps TRBD1 (6 bases). The TCR was taken from a human donor with non-small cell lung cancer. Input material: uninvolved lung tissue not adjacent to the tumor. DNA for the CDR3: TGTGCCAGCAGCGGAAACAGGGTCCTGGGGGAGCAGTTCTTC. It translates to CASSGNRVLGEQFF.